The 10 T cell receptor beta chains below were found in one sample sequenced in a study of CD8 T cells in Susac syndrome. About 0.5 to 1 ug RNA was reverse transcribed with random hexamers. One entry per CDR3 protein, called by TCRdb with MiXCR from the immunoSEQ multiplex PCR reads. The sample includes roughly 200,000 distinct CDR3 sequences, roughly 92% of them seen just once. What was sequenced was CD4+ T cells from PBMCs. The receptor set was obtained from a human donor in good health.

This chain links TRBV19 with TRBJ2-2, with D hard to call. Germline CDR1 reads LNHDA; CDR2 reads SQIVND (reference sequence). CDR3 length equals 15 residues. Trimming stripped 10 bases from V and 4 bases from J, with 19 bases between. CDR3 protein: CATNRRAPGTGELFF. The CDR3 region has the DNA TGTGCCACCAATCGAAGGGCCCCGGGCACCGGGGAGCTGTTTTTT.

This chain links TRBV7-3 with TRBJ2-7; tentative D call: TRBD2 (5 bases). Per germline, CDR1 SGHTA and CDR2 FQGTGA. The CDR3 totals 14 residues. Trimming took 5 bases from V and 0 from J, leaving 11 bases between them. The CDR3 spells CASSPAAGSYEQYF. The CDR3 bases are TGTGCCAGCAGCCCAGCGGCGGGCTCCTACGAGCAGTACTTC.

The chain employs TRBV19 and TRBJ1-5; D unresolved. The CDR3 totals 12 residues. Trimming pared 4 bases from V and 5 bases from J, leaving 6 bases between. Germline V lookup: CDR1 LNHDA, CDR2 SQIVND (reference sequence). As DNA, the CDR3 is TGTGCCAGTAGTACTACGGATCAGCCCCAGCATTTT. This sequence encodes CASSTTDQPQHF. The variable domain in full, with the rest retrieved from reference TRBV19 and TRBJ1-5, is DGGITQSPKYLFRKEGQNVTLSCEQNLNHDAMYWYRQDPGQGLRLIYYSQIVNDFQKGDIAEGYSVSREKKESFPLTVTSAQKNPTAFYLCASSTTDQPQHFGDGTRLSIL.

The CDR3 here is CSVEARGRGQFF. CDR3 nucleotides: TGCAGCGTTGAAGCCCGGGGGCGGGGGCAGTTCTTC. The chain couples TRBV29-1 to TRBJ2-1; possibly TRBD1 or TRBD2 for D (6 bases each). In germline, CDR1 is SQVTM, CDR2 ANQGSEA. With 1 base removed from V and 12 bases from J, the gap between germline ends came to 13 bases. The CDR3 loop spans 12 amino acids.

The chain joins TRBV9 to TRBJ2-5; D gene unclear. There are 15 residues in the CDR3. Germline V gene data show CDR1 as SGDLS and CDR2 as YYNGEE. V dropped 0 bases and J dropped 5 bases, with 14 bases sitting between them. As DNA, the CDR3 is TGTGCCAGCAGCGTAGATGGCGGTTTAGGGGAGACCCAGTACTTC. Residues: CASSVDGGLGETQYF.

The chain recombines TRBV25-1 with TRBJ2-1; no reliable D call. The germline V and J ends were trimmed by 4 bases and 3 bases, with 4 bases remaining between them. The CDR3 is 12 amino acids. CDR1 MGHDK and CDR2 SYGVNS come from the germline V gene. The CDR3 spells CASSGHYNEQFF. CDR3 nucleotides: TGTGCCAGCAGTGGGCACTACAATGAGCAGTTCTTC.

Of note for this clonotype: The junction shows a germline mismatch at one end, possibly a read error. This chain uses TRBV7-7 with TRBJ2-3; D may be TRBD1 or TRBD2 (6 bases each). The CDR3 runs to 12 residues. Germline V lookup: CDR1 SSHAT, CDR2 FNYEAQ (reference sequence). CDR3 sequence: CASSAKGGTQYF. The CDR3 nucleotides are TGTGCTAGCAGCGCCAAGGGGGGTACGCAGTATTTT.

This chain connects TRBV7-2 to TRBJ2-5, with TRBD2 as a possible D gene (5 bases). The germline CDR1 and CDR2 sequences are SGHTA and FQGNSA. The CDR3 has 15 residues. The germline V and J ends were trimmed by 4 bases and 2 bases, with 14 bases remaining between them. The CDR3 is CASSSQSGSQETQYF. DNA of the CDR3: TGTGCCAGCAGCTCCCAATCGGGGTCACAAGAGACCCAGTACTTC.

The genes are TRBV23-1 and TRBJ2-4; 8 nucleotides match TRBD1. TRBV23-1 belongs to the ORF category, with a function that is uncertain. V lost 4 bases to trimming and J lost 2 bases; unmatched junction nucleotides: 13. The CDR3 is 18 residues long. The DNA for the CDR3 is TGCGCCAGCAGTCCCCGGTTGCAGGGGGCCAAGCCCAAAAACATTCAGTACTTC. It is translated as CASSPRLQGAKPKNIQYF.

V gene TRBV20-1 combines with J gene TRBJ2-3; 9 bases agree with TRBD2. Germline CDR1 DFQATT, CDR2 SNEGSKA (reference sequence). The CDR3 covers 15 residues. V lost 1 base, J lost 4 bases, and 6 bases stayed unmatched. CDR3 sequence reads: CSARGPRLAADTQYF. For the CDR3, the DNA is TGCAGTGCTAGAGGCCCCCGACTAGCGGCAGATACGCAGTATTTT.